This note documents a single T cell receptor (beta chain) sequence. Its matching antigen is unknown. Measured with immunoSEQ multiplex PCR; TCRdb has only the in-frame clones, and not every one. Of 130,000 to 150,000 clones listed, 80% to 90% are singletons. The sample belongs to a study of T cell responses to AZD1222 COVID-19 vaccine. General study results and limits: Among vaccine-associated CD4 TCRs, coverage spanned spike, with dominance at 160-218 and 743-854. The donor cohort was predominantly white British with a female majority, and clonal diversity may have been underestimated. Repertoires were obtained only post-peak T cell response. Just six AZD1222 recipients tested seropositive at baseline.

V lost 3 bases and J lost 4; bases outside the gene matches: 15. The CDR3 totals 17 residues. CDR1 and CDR2 from the germline V gene are DFQATT and SNEGSKA (reference sequence). The sequences come from peripheral blood, collected on day 0 of AZD1222 vaccination. V and J are TRBV20-1 and TRBJ1-5; 7 bases fit TRBD1. The TCR was taken from an adult in good health. CDR3 residues: CSASRRGPPRGNQPQHF. CDR3 DNA sequence: TGCAGTGCTAGTAGGAGGGGGCCGCCCCGAGGGAATCAGCCCCAGCATTTT.